Listed here is a single TCR beta chain. Its matching antigen is unknown. This sample stems from a study of T cells expressing NK-cell markers. Study-wide context: Sequencing of TCR beta repertoires drew on sorted CD3+CD56+NKG2C+, CD3+CD56+NKG2C- and CD3+CD56-NKG2C+ T cells. Study findings and constraints: Of the CD8+ T cells in six donors, roughly 1.0-7.5% belonged to dominant NKG2C+ clonotypes. These clonotypes also led the CD3+CD56-NKG2C+ fraction in a few donors.

With UMIs, 5'RACE template switching was used to make TCR beta cDNA. TCRdb re-called the 5' RACE reads and gives one entry per CDR3 protein, without DNA. The specimen's table records some 190,000 distinct CDR3 sequences. The CDR3 runs 17 residues. The chain joins TRBV12-3 or TRBV12-4 to TRBJ2-6. This sequence was found in a man aged 18-70 years in good health. What was sequenced was blood T cells: a sorted CD56 or NKG2C T cell subset, CD4+ or CD8+ T cells, or bulk PBMC T cells (not recorded which). The CDR3 reads CASSLFWPNSGANVLTF.